The T cell receptor (beta chain) under discussion was sequenced for a study of cytomegalovirus exposure and HLA in healthy donors. Findings of the study overall: Reports credit the classifier with highly specific, highly sensitive diagnosis of cytomegalovirus status. Confirmation in vitro established that a few CMV-associated chains were specific for CMV antigens.

The data were produced by immunoSEQ multiplex PCR, yet TCRdb's version contains in-frame clones alone and is incomplete. Among tens of thousands of clones listed, roughly nine tenths were seen once. The V gene's germline CDR1 is SGHVS and CDR2 FNYEAQ. The V end was cut by 2 bases, the J end by 0 bases, with 11 bases between. The CDR3 sequence is 16 residues long. Notes on this clone: Its specificity is not known.

The J gene is TRBJ2-1, the V gene TRBV7-6, with no clear D. The source of this sequence is a man between 18 and 35 years old in good health and CMV-seronegative. The sequencing input was PBMCs. The CDR3 protein is CASSLSISGSYNEQFF. The CDR3 bases are TGTGCCAGCAGCTTATCTATTTCGGGCTCCTACAATGAGCAGTTCTTC.